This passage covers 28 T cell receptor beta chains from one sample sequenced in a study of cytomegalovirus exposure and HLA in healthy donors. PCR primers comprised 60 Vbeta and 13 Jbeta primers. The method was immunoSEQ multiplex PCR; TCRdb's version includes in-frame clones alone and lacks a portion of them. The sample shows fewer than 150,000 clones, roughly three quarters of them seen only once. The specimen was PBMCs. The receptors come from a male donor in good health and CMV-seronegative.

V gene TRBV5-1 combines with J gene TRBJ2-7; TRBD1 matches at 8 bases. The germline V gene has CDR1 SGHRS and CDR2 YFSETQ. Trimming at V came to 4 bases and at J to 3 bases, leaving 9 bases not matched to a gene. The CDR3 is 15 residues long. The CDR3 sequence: CASSDEPGGFYEQYF. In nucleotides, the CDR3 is TGCGCCAGCAGCGATGAGCCAGGGGGCTTCTACGAGCAGTACTTC.

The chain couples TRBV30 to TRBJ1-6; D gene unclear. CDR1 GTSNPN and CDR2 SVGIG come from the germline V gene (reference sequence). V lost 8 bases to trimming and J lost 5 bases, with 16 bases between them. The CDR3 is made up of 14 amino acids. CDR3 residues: CAASGRWDNSPLHF. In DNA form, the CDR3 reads TGTGCCGCGTCAGGAAGGTGGGATAATTCACCCCTCCACTTT. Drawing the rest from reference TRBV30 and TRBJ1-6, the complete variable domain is SQTIHQWPATLVQPVGSPLSLECTVEGTSNPNLYWYRQAAGRGLQLLFYSVGIGQISSEVPQNLSASRPQDRQFILSSKKLLLSDSGFYLCAASGRWDNSPLHFGNGTRLTVT.

CDR3 sequence reads: CASSIVASSYNEQFF. The CDR3 DNA reads as TGTGCCAGTAGTATAGTCGCCAGCTCCTACAATGAGCAGTTCTTC. The V call is TRBV19, the J call TRBJ2-1; no definite D call. From germline, CDR1 is LNHDA and CDR2 SQIVND (reference sequence). The V gene lost 1 base and the J gene lost 0 bases, with 7 bases spanning the gap. The length of the CDR3 is 15 residues.

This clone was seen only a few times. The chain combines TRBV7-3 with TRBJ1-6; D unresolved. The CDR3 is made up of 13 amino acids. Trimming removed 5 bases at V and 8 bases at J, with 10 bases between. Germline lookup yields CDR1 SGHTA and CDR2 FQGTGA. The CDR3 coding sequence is TGTGCCAGCAGCCTCGCGAGGGATTCACCCCTCCACTTT. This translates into CASSLARDSPLHF.

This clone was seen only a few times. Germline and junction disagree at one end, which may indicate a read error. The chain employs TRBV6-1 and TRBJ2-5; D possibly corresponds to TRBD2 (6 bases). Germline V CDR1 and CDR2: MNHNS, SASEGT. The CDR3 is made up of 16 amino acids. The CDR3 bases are TGTGCCAGCAGCGAAGGACCTAACGGGGGATTGCGGACCCAGTACTTC. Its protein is CASSEGPNGGLRTQYF.

CDR3: CASSPLQGLREAFF. The CDR3, as DNA: TGTGCCAGCAGTCCCCTACAGGGCCTGAGGGAAGCTTTCTTT. The chain couples TRBV27 to TRBJ1-1; a possible D gene is TRBD1 (6 bases). Germline values: CDR1 MNHEY, CDR2 SMNVEV (reference sequence). V lost 5 bases and J lost 8, with 18 bases in between. This CDR3 is built from 14 residues.

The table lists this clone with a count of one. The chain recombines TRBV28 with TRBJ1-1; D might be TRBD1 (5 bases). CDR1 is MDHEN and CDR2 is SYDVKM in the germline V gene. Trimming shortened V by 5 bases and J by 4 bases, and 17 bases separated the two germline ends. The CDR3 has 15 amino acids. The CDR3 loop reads CASSAPGVKITEAFF. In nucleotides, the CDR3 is TGTGCCAGCAGTGCCCCGGGGGTTAAGATCACTGAAGCTTTCTTT.

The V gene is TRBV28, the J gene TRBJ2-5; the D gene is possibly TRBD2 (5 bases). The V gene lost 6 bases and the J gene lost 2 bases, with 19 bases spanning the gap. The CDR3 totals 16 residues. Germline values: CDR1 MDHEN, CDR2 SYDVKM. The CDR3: CASSPAPRGLQETQYF. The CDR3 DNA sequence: TGTGCCAGCAGCCCAGCCCCTCGAGGACTTCAAGAGACCCAGTACTTC.

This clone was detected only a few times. The CDR3 loop is CASSGIGGGTEAFF. The CDR3 DNA is TGTGCCAGCAGTGGAATAGGCGGGGGGACTGAAGCTTTCTTT. J is TRBJ1-1 and V is TRBV2; D is perhaps TRBD1 (5 bases). Germline V CDR1 and CDR2: SNHLY, FYNNEI. V lost 4 bases to trimming and J lost 5 bases, with 14 bases between them. The CDR3 contains 14 residues.

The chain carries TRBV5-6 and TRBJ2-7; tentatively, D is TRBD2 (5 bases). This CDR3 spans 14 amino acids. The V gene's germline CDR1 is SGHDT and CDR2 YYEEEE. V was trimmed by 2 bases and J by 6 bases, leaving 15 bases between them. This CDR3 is CASSFGRESGEQYF. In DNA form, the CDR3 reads TGTGCCAGCAGCTTTGGTAGGGAGAGCGGCGAGCAGTACTTC. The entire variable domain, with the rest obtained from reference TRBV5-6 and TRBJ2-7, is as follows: DAGVTQSPTHLIKTRGQQVTLRCSPKSGHDTVSWYQQALGQGPQFIFQYYEEEERQRGNFPDRFSGHQFPNYSSELNVNALLLGDSALYLCASSFGRESGEQYFGPGTRLTVT.

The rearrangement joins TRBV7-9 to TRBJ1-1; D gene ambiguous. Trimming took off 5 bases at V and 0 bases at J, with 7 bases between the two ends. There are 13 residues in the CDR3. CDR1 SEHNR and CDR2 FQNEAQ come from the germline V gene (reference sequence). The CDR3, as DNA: TGTGCCAGCAGCCCACTAATGAACACTGAAGCTTTCTTT. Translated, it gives CASSPLMNTEAFF.

The CDR3 is CASRFGPNSAQHF. CDR3 bases: TGTGCCAGCAGATTTGGGCCCAATTCAGCCCAGCATTTT. The chain carries TRBV2 and TRBJ1-5; D unclear. The germline V and J ends were trimmed by 6 bases and 11 bases, with 17 bases remaining between them. This CDR3 is built from 13 residues. Germline lookup yields CDR1 SNHLY and CDR2 FYNNEI.

The CDR3 reads CASSLRQGTEAFF. DNA of the CDR3: TGTGCCAGCAGTTTACGGCAGGGGACTGAAGCTTTCTTT. J is TRBJ1-1 and V is TRBV28; a possible D gene is TRBD1 (6 bases). Trimming took 2 bases from V and 5 from J, leaving 9 bases between them. CDR1 is MDHEN, CDR2 SYDVKM, per germline. The CDR3 sequence is 13 residues long.

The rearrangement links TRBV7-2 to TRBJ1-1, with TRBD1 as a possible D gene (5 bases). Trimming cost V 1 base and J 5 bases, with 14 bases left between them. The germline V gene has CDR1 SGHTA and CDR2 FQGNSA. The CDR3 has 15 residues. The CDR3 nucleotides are TGTGCCAGCAGCTTAGATGCGGGGCTGGAGACTGAAGCTTTCTTT. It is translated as CASSLDAGLETEAFF. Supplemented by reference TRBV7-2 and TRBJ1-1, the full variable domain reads GAGVSQSPSNKVTEKGKDVELRCDPISGHTALYWYRQSLGQGLEFLIYFQGNSAPDKSGLPSDRFSAERTGGSVSTLTIQRTQQEDSAVYLCASSLDAGLETEAFFGQGTRLTVV.

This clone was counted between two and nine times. DNA of the CDR3: TGTGCCAGCAATACCGGTCGAAATGAGCAGTTCTTC. This sequence encodes CASNTGRNEQFF. The gene calls are TRBV6-1 and TRBJ2-1, with D unresolved. Trimming shortened V by 7 bases and J by 7 bases, and 11 bases separated the two germline ends. CDR1 MNHNS and CDR2 SASEGT come from the germline V gene. The CDR3 extends over 12 amino acids.

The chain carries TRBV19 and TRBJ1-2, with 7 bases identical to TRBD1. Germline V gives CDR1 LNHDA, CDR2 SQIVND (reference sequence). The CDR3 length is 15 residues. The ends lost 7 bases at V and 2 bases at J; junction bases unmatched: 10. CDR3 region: CASIETGLTNYGYTF. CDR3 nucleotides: TGTGCCAGTATAGAGACAGGGCTGACCAACTATGGCTACACCTTC.

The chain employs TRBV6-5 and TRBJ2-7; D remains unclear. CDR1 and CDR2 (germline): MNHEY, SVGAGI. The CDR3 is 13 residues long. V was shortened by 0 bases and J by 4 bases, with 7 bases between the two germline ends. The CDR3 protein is CASSYSIAYEQYF. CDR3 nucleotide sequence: TGTGCCAGCAGTTACTCGATAGCTTACGAGCAGTACTTC.

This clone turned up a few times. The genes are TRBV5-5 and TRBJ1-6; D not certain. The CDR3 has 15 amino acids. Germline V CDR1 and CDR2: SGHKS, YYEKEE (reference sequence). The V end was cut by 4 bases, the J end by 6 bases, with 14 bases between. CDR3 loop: CASSGRGVGNSPLHF. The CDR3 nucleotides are TGTGCCAGCAGCGGGCGGGGTGTGGGTAATTCACCCCTCCACTTT.

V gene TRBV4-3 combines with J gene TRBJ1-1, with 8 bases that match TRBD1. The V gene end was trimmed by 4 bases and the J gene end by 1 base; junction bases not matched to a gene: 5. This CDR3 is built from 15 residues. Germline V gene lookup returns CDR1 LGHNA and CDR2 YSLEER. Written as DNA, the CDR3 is TGCGCCAGCAGCCGAACGACAGGGGCGAACACTGAAGCTTTCTTT. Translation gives CASSRTTGANTEAFF.

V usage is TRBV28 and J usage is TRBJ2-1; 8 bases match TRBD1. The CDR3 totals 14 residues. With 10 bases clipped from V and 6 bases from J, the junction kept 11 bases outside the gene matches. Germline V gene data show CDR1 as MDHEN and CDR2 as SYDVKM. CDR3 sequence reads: CATSRTGLINEQFF. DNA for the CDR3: TGTGCCACCTCACGGACAGGGCTAATCAATGAGCAGTTCTTC.

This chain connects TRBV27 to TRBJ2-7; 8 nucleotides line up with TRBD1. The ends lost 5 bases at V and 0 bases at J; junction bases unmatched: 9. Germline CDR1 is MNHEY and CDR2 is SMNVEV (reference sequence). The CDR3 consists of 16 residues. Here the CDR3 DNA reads TGTGCCAGCAGTCCCAAGGGACAGGTTATCTCCTACGAGCAGTACTTC. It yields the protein CASSPKGQVISYEQYF.

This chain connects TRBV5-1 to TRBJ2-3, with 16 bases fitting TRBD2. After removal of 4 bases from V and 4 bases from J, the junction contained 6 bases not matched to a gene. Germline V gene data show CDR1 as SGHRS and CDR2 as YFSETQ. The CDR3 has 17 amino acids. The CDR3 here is CASSKGLAGGVADTQYF. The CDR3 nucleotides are TGCGCCAGCAGCAAGGGACTAGCGGGGGGGGTAGCAGATACGCAGTATTTT.

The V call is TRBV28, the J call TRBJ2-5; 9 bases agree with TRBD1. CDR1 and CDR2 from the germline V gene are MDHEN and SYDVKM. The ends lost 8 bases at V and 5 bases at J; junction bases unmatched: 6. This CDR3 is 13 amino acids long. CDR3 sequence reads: CASGTGGWETQYF. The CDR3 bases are TGTGCCAGCGGTACAGGGGGCTGGGAGACCCAGTACTTC. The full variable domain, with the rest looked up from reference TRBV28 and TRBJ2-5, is DVKVTQSSRYLVKRTGEKVFLECVQDMDHENMFWYRQDPGLGLRLIYFSYDVKMKEKGDIPEGYSVSREKKERFSLILESASTNQTSMYLCASGTGGWETQYFGPGTRLLVL.

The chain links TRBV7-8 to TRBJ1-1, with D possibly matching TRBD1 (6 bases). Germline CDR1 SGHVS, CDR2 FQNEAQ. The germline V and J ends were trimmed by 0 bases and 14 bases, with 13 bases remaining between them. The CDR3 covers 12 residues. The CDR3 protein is CASSLAWTETFF. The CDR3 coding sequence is TGTGCCAGCAGCTTAGCCTGGACAGAAACCTTCTTT.

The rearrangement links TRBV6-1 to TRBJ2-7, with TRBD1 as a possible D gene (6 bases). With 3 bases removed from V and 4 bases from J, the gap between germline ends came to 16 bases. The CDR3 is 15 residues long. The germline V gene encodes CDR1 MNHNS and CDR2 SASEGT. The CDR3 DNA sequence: TGTGCCAGCAGTGACCCCCCGAGGGACAAATACGAGCAGTACTTC. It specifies CASSDPPRDKYEQYF.

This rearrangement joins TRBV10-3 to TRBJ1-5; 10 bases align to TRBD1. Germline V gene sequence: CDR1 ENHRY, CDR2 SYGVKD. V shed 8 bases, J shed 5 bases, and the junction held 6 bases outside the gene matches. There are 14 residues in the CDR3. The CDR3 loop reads CAIAAGTGDQPQHF. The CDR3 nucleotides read TGTGCCATCGCGGCAGGGACAGGGGATCAGCCCCAGCATTTT.

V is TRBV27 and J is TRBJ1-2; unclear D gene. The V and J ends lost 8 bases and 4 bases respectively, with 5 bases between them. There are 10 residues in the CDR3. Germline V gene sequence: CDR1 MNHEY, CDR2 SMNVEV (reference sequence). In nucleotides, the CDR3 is TGTGCCAGCGGGCCCTATGGCTACACCTTC. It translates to CASGPYGYTF.

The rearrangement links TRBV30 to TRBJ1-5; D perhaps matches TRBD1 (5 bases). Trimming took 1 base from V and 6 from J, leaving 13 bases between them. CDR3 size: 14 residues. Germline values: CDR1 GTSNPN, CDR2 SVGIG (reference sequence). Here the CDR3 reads CAWSEGLRSQPQHF. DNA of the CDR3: TGTGCCTGGAGTGAGGGGTTAAGGAGTCAGCCCCAGCATTTT.